This paragraph reports one T cell receptor beta chain. In germline, CDR1 is MDHEN, CDR2 SYDVKM. V was pared by 3 bases and J by 8 bases, with 11 bases between. The CDR3 totals 14 residues. The sample belongs to a study of blood T cell repertoires in COVID-19. Produced via immunoSEQ multiplex PCR; TCRdb's table is partial and in-frame only. This sample yields tens of thousands of clones, of which around 88% are seen a single time; about 26% belongs to the top ten. This clonotype was sampled from a woman at least 80 years old with acute or convalescent COVID-19. The chain links TRBV28 to TRBJ1-6; a weak D match, TRBD1 (5 bases). The sample was peripheral blood. The DNA of the CDR3 is TGTGCCAGCAGTTTTGGGCAGGGATATTCACCCCTCCACTTT. Protein product: CASSFGQGYSPLHF.